The clone carrying this T cell receptor (beta chain) has just one count. Its antigen is as yet unknown. This entry comes from a study of vaccination and CD4 T cells after COVID-19. Study as a whole: Convalescent patients, SARS-CoV-2 positive by nasal swab PCR, comprised under ten mild cases and one severe case.

V was cut by 7 bases and J by 3 bases, with 13 bases left in between. The V gene's germline CDR1 is MDHEN and CDR2 SYDVKM. CDR3 length equals 14 residues. The Oncomine TCR Beta short-read assay generated sequence data from the DNA of cultured CD4+ T cells. Investigators isolated genomic DNA from cultured CD4+ T cells. TCRdb re-derived calls from the PCR reads in MiXCR, one entry per CDR3 protein. The table records some 18,000 distinct CDR3 sequences, roughly 50% of them present only once. Sample treatment: roughly 11-day PBMC culture with coronavirus spike peptide pools or control peptides (ViraFEST assay). Positive PCR dates ranged from March to December 2020; these dates predated US Alpha, Beta and Delta variants.

J is TRBJ2-1 and V is TRBV28, with a possible D match to TRBD1 (6 bases). The sequenced sample was CD4+ T cells from blood, cultured in vitro. This clonotype was sampled from a human donor who had recovered from COVID-19. The CDR3 DNA reads TGTGCCAGCAATAGACAGGCCCTCTACAATGAGCAGTTCTTC. It encodes CASNRQALYNEQFF.